This T cell receptor (beta chain) was captured by sequencing in a study of shared clonotypes between healthy human individuals (dated by TCRdb to 2019 to 2021). As for the study more broadly: Three men and two women, aged 18 to 49 years, made up the cohort. For each donor, CD4 naive and CD4 memory were each given three plates, CD8 naive was given two plates, and CD8 memory was given one plate. To estimate repertoire size and how much clonotype sharing occurs between individuals, the study deeply sequenced the blood TCR repertoires of five healthy adults. Different laboratories and diverse techniques were used to prepare libraries and sequence TCR repertoires, to increase sequencing depth and limit assay-specific biases. Leukapheresis yielded between about 0.94 and 10 billion PBMCs per donor. Overall results and qualifications from the work: Naive subsets generally had larger estimated clonotype richness than memory subsets. Compared with non-shared clonotypes, clonotypes shared by all four sorted-subset donors had higher generation probabilities. Pairwise subsampling led to the expectation that sequencing depth would affect the degree of clonotype sharing among donors. Sampling was restricted to blood, and TCR repertoires in tissues likely differ from the TCR repertoires found in blood. The genetic and exposure-history diversity represented was limited by the small number of donors. When a few donors were compared, the shared fraction of clonotypes was roughly 4.8% for naive CD4, around 3.6% for naive CD8, 2.3% for memory CD4, and 0.3% to 0.5% for memory CD8. Even with the large sequencing depth, rarefaction of the sorted-subset datasets indicated that sequencing was incomplete.

About this clone itself: Its antigen remains undetermined. Per-base qualities were not stored, and no clone one base away is much larger.

TCR CDR3 regions were amplified from genomic DNA by multiplex PCR using the deep immunoSEQ assay. Genomic DNA extracted from each cell subset was distributed evenly over all wells of several immunoSEQ 96-well plates, and each plate served as one replicate. For sorted subsets, around 0.2 ug of genomic DNA, equivalent to some 33,000 T cell genomes, went into each replicate PCR. Purified libraries were quantified with a Qubit 3.0 fluorometer, sized on a Bioanalyzer 2100, and re-quantified with the KAPA Library Quantification kit. Each immunoSEQ 96-well plate was sequenced on its own single-read 150-cycle Illumina NextSeq 550 flow cell. The paper's data handling went like this. Because the immunoSEQ output included only junctional sequences and no quality scores, the filtering could not be the same as the filtering used for full-length reads. To assign V/J genes and CDR3, sequences were annotated using PyIR, a Python wrapper for IgBLAST v1.9, with IMGT germline references. Any read was removed if the V/J assignment was weak (E-value above 1e-6), the CDR3 was missing, or the read contained stop codons, out-of-frame junctions, or ambiguous translated residues. A V3J clonotype was defined by an identical inferred V gene, J gene, and CDR3 amino acid sequence. Percentage overlap between repertoires was calculated by dividing the number of shared unique clonotypes by the size of the smaller repertoire. RTK rarefaction, the Chao1 estimator, and Recon v2.1 estimates of unobserved clonotypes were used to assess repertoire richness. For all TCRbeta clonotypes obtained by the gDNA method from four donors, generation probabilities were computed with OLGA. Entries here come from immuneACCESS through TCRdb and include only in-frame sequences with V and J called. Some clones fail to appear in such tables; in the studies checked, an unresolved V gene covers under half of the shortfall, and the cause of the remainder is unknown. V and J calls and clone size are given by that table; D and trimming were obtained from the DNA. In this sample the table shows some 2 million clones, approximately 95% of which occur a single time. The leading ten clones occupy under 1.5% of the sample.

CD8 naive samples consisted of CD45RO-negative cells that were positively selected for CCR7, yielding a CD45RA+CCR7+ population without TemRA cells. The donors were healthy, HIV-negative adults with no recently reported acute infections or vaccinations. Every donor was a Caucasian adult living in Nashville, Tennessee, USA. Blood was obtained by leukapheresis, after which PBMCs were separated by Ficoll-Histopaque density gradient centrifugation and cryopreserved in liquid nitrogen vapor phase. Purity and quantity of every magnetically sorted T cell population were checked by analytical flow cytometry. Each sorted fraction had its genomic DNA isolated and then quantified by UV absorbance on a Nanodrop 2000c. Sequences WSHSY (CDR1) and SAAADI (CDR2) are obtained from the germline V gene. Deletion took 7 bases off V and 1 base off J, with a span of 8 bases between the germline ends. Counted from cysteine to phenylalanine, this CDR3 has 12 amino acids. CDR3 DNA is the only sequence kept; it has 36 bases, read in frame from the first base.

The chain uses TRBV10-2 and TRBJ2-7; no D gene can be assigned with confidence. Sequencing was carried out using naive CD8+ T cells sorted from blood. According to the study, the label for this sample's cell subset or site signals: CD45RA+CCR7+. This sequence was found in a man younger than 30 in good health. This receptor carries the CDR3 CASTDGSYEQYF. The DNA sequence reads TGCGCCAGCACCGACGGGTCCTACGAGCAGTACTTC.